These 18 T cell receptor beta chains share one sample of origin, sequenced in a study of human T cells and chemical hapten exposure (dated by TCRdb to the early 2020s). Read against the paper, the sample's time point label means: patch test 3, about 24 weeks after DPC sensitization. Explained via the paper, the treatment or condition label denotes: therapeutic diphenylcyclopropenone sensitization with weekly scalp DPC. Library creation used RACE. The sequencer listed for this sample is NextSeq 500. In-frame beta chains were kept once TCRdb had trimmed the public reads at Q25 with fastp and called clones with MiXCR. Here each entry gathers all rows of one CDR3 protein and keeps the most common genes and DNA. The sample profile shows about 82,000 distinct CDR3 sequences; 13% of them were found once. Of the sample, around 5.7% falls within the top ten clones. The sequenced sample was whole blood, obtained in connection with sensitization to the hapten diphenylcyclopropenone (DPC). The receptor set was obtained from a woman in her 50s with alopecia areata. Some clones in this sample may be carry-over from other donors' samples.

The CDR3, as DNA: TGCAGTGTTCTAGCGGGAGTTAACTTCTACAATGAGCAGTTCTTC. Translated, it gives CSVLAGVNFYNEQFF. The chain has TRBV20-1 and TRBJ2-1; 10 positions match TRBD2. The CDR3 is 15 residues long. V lost 7 bases and J lost 3; bases outside the gene matches: 9. The germline CDR1 and CDR2 sequences are DFQATT and SNEGSKA (reference sequence).

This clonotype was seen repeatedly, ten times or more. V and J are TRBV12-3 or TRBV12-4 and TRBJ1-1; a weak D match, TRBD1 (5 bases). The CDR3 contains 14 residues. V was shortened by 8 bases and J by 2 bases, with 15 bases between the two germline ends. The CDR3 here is CASRLAGPNTEAFF. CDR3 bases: TGTGCCAGCCGATTAGCGGGGCCAAACACTGAAGCTTTCTTT.

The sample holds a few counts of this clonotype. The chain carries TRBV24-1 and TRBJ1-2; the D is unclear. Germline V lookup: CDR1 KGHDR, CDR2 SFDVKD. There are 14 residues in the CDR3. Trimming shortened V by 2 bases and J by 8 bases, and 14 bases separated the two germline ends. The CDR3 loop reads CATSDSDRKEGYTF. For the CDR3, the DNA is TGTGCCACCAGTGATTCCGACCGAAAAGAGGGCTACACCTTC.

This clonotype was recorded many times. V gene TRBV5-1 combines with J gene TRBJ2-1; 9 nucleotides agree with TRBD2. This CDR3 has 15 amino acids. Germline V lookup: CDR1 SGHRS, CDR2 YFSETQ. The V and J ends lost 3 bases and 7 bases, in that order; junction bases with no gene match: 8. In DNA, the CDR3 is TGCGCCAGCAGCTCCCTTACTAGCGGGCCTAATGAGCAGTTCTTC. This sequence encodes CASSSLTSGPNEQFF.

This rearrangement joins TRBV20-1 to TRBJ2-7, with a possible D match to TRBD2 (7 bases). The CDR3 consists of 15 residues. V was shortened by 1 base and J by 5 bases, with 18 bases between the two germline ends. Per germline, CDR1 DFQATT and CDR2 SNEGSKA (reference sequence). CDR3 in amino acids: CSARAVGGLINEQYF. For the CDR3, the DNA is TGCAGTGCTAGAGCGGTGGGGGGGCTAATCAACGAGCAGTACTTC.

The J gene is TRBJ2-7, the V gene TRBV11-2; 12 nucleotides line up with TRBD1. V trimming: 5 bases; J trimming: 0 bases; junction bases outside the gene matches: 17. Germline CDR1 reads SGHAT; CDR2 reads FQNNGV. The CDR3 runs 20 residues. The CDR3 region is CASSPVRRDRGPRSSYEQYF. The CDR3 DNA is TGTGCCAGCAGCCCGGTGCGCCGGGACAGGGGGCCTAGGAGCTCCTACGAGCAGTACTTC.

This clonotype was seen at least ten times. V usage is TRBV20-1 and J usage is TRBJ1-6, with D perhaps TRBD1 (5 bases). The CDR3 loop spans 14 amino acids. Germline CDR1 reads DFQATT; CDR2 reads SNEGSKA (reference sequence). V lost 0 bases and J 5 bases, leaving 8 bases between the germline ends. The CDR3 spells CSARELRDNSPLHF. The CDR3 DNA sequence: TGCAGTGCTAGAGAGCTCAGGGATAATTCACCCCTCCACTTT.

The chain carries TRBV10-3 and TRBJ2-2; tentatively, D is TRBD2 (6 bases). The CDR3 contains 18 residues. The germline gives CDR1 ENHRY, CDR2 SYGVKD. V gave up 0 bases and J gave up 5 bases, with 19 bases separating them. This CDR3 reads CAISESISFPGGTGELFF. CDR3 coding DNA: TGTGCCATCAGTGAGTCGATTAGTTTCCCAGGAGGGACCGGGGAGCTGTTTTTT.

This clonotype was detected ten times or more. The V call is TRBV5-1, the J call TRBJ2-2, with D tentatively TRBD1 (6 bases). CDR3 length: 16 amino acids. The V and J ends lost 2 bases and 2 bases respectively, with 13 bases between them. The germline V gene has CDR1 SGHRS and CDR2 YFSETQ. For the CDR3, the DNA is TGCGCCAGCAGCTTTTATCTGGACAGCAACACCGGGGAGCTGTTTTTT. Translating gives CASSFYLDSNTGELFF.

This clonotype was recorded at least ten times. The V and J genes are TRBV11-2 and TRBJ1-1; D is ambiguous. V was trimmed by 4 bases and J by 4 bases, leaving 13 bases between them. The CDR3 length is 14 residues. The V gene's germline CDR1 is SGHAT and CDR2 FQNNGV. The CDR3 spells CASSSRSEGTEAFF. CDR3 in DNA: TGTGCCAGCAGCTCGCGCTCAGAGGGCACTGAAGCTTTCTTT.

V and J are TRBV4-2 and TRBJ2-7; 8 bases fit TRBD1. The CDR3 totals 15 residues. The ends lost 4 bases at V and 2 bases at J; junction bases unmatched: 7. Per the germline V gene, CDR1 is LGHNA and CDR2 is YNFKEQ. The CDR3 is CASSPSTGETYEQYF. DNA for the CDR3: TGTGCCAGCAGCCCTTCGACAGGGGAAACCTACGAGCAGTACTTC.

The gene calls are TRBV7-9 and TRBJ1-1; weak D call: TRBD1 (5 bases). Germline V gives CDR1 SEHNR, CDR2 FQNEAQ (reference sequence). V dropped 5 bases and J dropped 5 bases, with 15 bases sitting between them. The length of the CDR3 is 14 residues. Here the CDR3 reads CASSPGQGRTEAFF. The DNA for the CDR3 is TGTGCCAGCAGCCCGGGGCAGGGTCGGACTGAAGCTTTCTTT.

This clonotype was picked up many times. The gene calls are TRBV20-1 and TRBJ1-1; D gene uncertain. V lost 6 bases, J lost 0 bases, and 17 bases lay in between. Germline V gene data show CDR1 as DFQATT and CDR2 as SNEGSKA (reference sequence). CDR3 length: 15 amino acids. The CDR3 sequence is CSAMEAANMNTEAFF. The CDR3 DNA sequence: TGCAGTGCGATGGAGGCAGCAAACATGAACACTGAAGCTTTCTTT.

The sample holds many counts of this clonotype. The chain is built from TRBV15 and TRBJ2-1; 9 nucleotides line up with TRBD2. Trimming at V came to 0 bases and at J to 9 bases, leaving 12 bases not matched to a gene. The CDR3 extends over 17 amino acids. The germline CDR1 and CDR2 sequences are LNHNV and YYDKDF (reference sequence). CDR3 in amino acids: CATSRDLTSGRTSEQFF. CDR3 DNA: TGTGCCACCAGCAGAGATTTGACCAGCGGGAGGACCAGTGAGCAGTTCTTC.

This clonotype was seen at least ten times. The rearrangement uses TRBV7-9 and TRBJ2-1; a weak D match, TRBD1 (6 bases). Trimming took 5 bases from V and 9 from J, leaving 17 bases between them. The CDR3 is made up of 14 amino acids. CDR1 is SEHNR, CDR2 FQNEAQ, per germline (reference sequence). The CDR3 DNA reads TGTGCCAGCAGCCCAAAAGGGGGTCGTAGTGAGCAGTTCTTC. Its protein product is CASSPKGGRSEQFF.

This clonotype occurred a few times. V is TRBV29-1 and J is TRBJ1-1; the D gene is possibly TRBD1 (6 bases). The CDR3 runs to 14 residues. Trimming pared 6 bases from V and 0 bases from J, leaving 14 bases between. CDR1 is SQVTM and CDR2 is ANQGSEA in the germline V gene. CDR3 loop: CSVARQDLNTEAFF. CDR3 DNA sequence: TGCAGCGTAGCTCGACAGGACCTGAACACTGAAGCTTTCTTT. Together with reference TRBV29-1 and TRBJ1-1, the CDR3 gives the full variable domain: SAVISQKPSRDICQRGTSLTIQCQVDSQVTMMFWYRQQPGQSLTLIATANQGSEATYESGFVIDKFPISRPNLTFSTLTVSNMSPEDSSIYLCSVARQDLNTEAFFGQGTRLTVV.

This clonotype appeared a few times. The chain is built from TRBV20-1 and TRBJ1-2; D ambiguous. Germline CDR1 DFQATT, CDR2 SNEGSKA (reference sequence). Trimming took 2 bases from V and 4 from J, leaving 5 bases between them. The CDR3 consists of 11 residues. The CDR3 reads CSARPVYGYTF. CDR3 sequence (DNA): TGCAGTGCTAGACCAGTCTATGGCTACACCTTC.

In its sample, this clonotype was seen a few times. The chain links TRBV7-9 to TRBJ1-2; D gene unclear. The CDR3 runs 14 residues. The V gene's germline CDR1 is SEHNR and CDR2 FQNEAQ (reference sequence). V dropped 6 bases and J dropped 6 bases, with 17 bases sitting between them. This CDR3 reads CASSSVVLPHGYTF. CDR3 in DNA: TGTGCCAGCAGTTCAGTGGTCCTCCCCCATGGCTACACCTTC.